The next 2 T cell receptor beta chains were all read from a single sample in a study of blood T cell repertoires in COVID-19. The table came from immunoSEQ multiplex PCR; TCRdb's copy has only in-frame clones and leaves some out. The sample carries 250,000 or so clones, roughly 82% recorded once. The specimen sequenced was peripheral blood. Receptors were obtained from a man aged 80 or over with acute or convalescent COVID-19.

This CDR3 reads CASSYGALNTEAFF. CDR3 DNA sequence: TGTGCCAGCAGTTACGGGGCTTTGAACACTGAAGCTTTCTTT. V is TRBV6-2 or TRBV6-3 and J is TRBJ1-1; a possible D gene is TRBD1 (5 bases). CDR3 size: 14 residues. V lost 2 bases and J 0 bases, leaving 7 bases between the germline ends. Germline values: CDR1 MNHEY, CDR2 SVGEGT.

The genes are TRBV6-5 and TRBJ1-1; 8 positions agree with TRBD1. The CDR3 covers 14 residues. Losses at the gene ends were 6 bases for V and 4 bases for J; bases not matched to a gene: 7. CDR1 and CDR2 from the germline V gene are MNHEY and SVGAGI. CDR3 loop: CASSPGGLSTEAFF. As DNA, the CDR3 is TGTGCCAGCAGCCCAGGGGGCTTGAGCACTGAAGCTTTCTTT.